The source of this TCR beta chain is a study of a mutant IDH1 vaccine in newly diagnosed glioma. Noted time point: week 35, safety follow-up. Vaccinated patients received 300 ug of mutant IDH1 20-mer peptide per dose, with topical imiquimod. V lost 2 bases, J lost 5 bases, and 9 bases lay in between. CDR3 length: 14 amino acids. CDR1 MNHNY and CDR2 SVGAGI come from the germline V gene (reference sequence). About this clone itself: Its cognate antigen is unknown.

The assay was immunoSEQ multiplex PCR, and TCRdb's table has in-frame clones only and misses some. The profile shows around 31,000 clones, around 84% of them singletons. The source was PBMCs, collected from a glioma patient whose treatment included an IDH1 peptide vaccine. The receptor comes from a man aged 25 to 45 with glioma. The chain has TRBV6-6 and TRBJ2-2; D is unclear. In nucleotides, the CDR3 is TGTGCCAGCAGTTACCGCTCGTTAACCGGGGAGCTGTTTTTT. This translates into CASSYRSLTGELFF.